This TCR beta chain was sequenced during a study of T cell repertoires in cytomegalovirus infection. Study-level information: Carrying CMV and the relevant HLA type showed in public TCR beta signatures. The study, taken as a whole, reports: HLA-C-restricted, CMV-specific TCR beta clonotypes were dominant ex vivo.

TCRdb re-analysed the reads in MiXCR, keeping a single row per CDR3 protein. The top ten clones hold roughly 8% of a sample with around 630,000 distinct CDR3 sequences, 24% of them seen once. With respect to this clonotype: What it binds is not known.

V was trimmed by 3 bases and J by 11 bases, leaving 7 bases between them. Germline loops: CDR1 DFQATT, CDR2 SNEGSKA (reference sequence). This CDR3 comprises 9 residues. The sequence came from a human donor in good health (CMV status not recorded). Some clones in this sample may be carry-over from other donors' samples. Sample: CD8+ T cells from PBMCs. The J gene is TRBJ1-2, the V gene TRBV20-1; no definite D call. CDR3 DNA sequence: TGCAGTGCTAGCCCCTTTTACACCTTC. Translating it yields CSASPFYTF.